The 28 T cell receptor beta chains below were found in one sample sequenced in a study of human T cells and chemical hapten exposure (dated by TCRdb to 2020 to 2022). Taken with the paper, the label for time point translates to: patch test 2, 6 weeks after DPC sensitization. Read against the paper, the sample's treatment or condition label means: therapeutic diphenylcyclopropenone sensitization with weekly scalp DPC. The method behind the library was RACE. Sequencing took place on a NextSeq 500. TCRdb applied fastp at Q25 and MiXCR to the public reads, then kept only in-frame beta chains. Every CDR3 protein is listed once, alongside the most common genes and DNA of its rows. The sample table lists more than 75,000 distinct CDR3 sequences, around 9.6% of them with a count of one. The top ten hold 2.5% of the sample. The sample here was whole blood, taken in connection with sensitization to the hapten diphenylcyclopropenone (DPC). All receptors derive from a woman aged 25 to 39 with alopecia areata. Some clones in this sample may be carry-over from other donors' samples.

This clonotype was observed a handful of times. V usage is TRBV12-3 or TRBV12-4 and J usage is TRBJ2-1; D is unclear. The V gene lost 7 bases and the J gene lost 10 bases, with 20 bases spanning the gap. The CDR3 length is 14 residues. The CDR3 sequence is CASTKAVLVHEQFF. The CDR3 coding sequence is TGTGCCAGCACCAAAGCTGTCCTAGTTCACGAGCAGTTCTTC.

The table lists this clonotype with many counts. CDR3 loop: CASSPRGTDTQYF. The CDR3 DNA reads TGTGCCAGCAGCCCCAGGGGCACAGATACGCAGTATTTT. The rearrangement joins TRBV7-6 to TRBJ2-3; a possible D gene is TRBD1 (5 bases). CDR1 and CDR2 (germline): SGHVS, FNYEAQ. The CDR3 loop spans 13 amino acids. V shed 5 bases and J shed 1 base, with 7 bases lying between them.

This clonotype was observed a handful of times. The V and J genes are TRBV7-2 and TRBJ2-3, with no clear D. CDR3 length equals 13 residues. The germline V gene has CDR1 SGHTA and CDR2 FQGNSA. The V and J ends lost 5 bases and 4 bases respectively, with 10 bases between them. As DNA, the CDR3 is TGTGCCAGCAGCACATCAAAGTCAGATACGCAGTATTTT. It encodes CASSTSKSDTQYF.

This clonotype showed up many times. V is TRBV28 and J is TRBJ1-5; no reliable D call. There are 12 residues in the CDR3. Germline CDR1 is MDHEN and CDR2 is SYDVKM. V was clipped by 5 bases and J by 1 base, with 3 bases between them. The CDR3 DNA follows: TGTGCCAGCAGTAGGAGCAATCAGCCCCAGCATTTT. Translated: CASSRSNQPQHF.

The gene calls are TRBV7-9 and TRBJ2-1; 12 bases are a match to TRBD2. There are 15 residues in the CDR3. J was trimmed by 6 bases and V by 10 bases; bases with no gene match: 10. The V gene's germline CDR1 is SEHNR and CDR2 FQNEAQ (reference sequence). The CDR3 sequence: CATDSGTSGRNEQFF. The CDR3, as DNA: TGTGCCACCGACTCCGGGACTAGCGGGCGCAATGAGCAGTTCTTC.

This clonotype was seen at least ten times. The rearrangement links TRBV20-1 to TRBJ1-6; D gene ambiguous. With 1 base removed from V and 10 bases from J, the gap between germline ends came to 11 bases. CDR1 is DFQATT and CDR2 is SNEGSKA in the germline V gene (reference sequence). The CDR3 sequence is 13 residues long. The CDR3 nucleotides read TGCAGTGCTAGAGGAGAGGGCCCCTCACCCCTCCACTTT. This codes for CSARGEGPSPLHF.

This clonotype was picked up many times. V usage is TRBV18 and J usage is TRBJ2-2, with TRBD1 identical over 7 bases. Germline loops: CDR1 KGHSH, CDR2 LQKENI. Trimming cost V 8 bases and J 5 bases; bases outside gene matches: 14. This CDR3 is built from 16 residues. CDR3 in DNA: TGTGCCAGCGCAGAAACCGGGACAGCTCCGACCGGGGAGCTGTTTTTT. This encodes CASAETGTAPTGELFF.

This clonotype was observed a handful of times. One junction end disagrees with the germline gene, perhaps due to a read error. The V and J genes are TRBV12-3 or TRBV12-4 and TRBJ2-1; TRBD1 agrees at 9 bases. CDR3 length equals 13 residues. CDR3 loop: CASSPVNRGQGIF. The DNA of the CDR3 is TGTGCCAGCAGTCCCGTTAATCGGGGACAGGGTATCTTC.

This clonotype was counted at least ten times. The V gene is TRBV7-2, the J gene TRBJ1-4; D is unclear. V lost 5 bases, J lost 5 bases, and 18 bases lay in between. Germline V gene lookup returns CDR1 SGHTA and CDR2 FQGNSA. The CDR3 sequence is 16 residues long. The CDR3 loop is CASSDGVWTANEKLFF. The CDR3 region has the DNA TGTGCCAGCAGCGACGGTGTTTGGACGGCAAATGAAAAACTGTTTTTT.

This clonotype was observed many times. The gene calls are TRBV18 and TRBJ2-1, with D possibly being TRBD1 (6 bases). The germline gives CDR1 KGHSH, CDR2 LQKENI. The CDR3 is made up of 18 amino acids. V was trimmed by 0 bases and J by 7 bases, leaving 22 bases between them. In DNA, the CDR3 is TGTGCCAGCTCACCACCCCGGATCTGGGACACCACTTTTAATGAGCAGTTCTTC. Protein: CASSPPRIWDTTFNEQFF.

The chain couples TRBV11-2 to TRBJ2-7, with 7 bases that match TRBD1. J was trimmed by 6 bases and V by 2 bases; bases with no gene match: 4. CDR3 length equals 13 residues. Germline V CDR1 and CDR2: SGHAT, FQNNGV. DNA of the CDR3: TGTGCCAGCAGCTTAATGGGACAGTCCGAGCAGTACTTC. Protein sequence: CASSLMGQSEQYF.

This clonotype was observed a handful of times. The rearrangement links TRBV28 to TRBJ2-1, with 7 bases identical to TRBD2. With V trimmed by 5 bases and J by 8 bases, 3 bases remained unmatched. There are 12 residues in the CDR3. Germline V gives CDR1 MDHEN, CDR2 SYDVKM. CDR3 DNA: TGTGCCAGCAGTATCGCGGGGGATGAGCAGTTCTTC. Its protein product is CASSIAGDEQFF. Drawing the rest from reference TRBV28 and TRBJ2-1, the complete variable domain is DVKVTQSSRYLVKRTGEKVFLECVQDMDHENMFWYRQDPGLGLRLIYFSYDVKMKEKGDIPEGYSVSREKKERFSLILESASTNQTSMYLCASSIAGDEQFFGPGTRLTVL.

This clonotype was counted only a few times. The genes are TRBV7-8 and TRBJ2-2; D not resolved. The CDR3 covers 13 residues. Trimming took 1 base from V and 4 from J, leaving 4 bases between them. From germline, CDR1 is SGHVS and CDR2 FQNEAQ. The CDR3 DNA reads TGTGCCAGCAGCTTAGGGGGCACCGGGGAGCTGTTTTTT. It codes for CASSLGGTGELFF.

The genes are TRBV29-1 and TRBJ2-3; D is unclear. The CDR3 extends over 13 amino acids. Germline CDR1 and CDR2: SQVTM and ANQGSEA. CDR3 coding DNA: TGCACCGTCCGTCCGGCCAACACAGATACGCAGTATTTT. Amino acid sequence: CTVRPANTDTQYF.

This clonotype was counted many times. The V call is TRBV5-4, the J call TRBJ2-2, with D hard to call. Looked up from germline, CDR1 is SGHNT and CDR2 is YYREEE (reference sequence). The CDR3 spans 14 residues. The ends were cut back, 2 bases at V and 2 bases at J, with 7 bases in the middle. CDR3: CASSFWHNTGELFF. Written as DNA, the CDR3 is TGTGCCAGCAGCTTTTGGCATAACACCGGGGAGCTGTTTTTT.

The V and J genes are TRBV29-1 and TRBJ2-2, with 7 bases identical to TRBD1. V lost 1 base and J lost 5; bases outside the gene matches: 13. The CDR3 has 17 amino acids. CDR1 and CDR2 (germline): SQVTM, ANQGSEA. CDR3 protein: CSVEAASPGGRTGELFF. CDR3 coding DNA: TGCAGCGTTGAAGCCGCAAGTCCAGGGGGTCGGACCGGGGAGCTGTTTTTT.

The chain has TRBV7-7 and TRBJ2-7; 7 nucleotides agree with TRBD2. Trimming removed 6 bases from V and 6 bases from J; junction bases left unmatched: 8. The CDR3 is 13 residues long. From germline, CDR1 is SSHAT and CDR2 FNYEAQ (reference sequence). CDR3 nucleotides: TGTGCCAGCAGTTCCATCCCGGGGGGCGAGCAGTACTTC. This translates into CASSSIPGGEQYF.

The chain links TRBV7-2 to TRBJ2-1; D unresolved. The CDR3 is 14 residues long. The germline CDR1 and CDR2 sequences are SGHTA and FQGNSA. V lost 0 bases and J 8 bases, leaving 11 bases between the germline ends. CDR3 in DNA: TGTGCCAGCAGCTTAGCCACCAAGCTTCATGAGCAGTTCTTC. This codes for CASSLATKLHEQFF.

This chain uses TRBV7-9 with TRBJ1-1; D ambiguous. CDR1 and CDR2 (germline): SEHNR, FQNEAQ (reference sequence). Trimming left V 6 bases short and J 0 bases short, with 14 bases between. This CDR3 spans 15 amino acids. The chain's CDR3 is CASRGGSRMNTEAFF. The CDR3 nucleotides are TGTGCCAGCAGAGGAGGCAGCCGGATGAACACTGAAGCTTTCTTT.

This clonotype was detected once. CDR3 nucleotide sequence: TGTGCCAGCTCCCGGGGGTCTGATCAGCCCCAGCATTTT. It is translated as CASSRGSDQPQHF. This sequence joins TRBV18 and TRBJ1-5, with a weak D call TRBD1 (5 bases). CDR3 size: 13 residues. The germline gives CDR1 KGHSH, CDR2 LQKENI. V was clipped by 6 bases and J by 5 bases, with 11 bases between them.

CDR3 protein: CASSKEGGDTQYF. In DNA, the CDR3 is TGTGCCAGCAGCAAAGAAGGCGGAGATACGCAGTATTTT. The gene calls are TRBV21-1 and TRBJ2-3. TRBV21-1 is shown as a pseudogene. The CDR3 spans 13 residues.

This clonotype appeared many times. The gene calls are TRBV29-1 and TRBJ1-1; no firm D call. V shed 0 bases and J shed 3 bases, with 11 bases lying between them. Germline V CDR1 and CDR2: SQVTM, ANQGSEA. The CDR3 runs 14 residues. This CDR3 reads CSVEEGWEDTEAFF. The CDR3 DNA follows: TGCAGCGTTGAAGAGGGATGGGAGGACACTGAAGCTTTCTTT.

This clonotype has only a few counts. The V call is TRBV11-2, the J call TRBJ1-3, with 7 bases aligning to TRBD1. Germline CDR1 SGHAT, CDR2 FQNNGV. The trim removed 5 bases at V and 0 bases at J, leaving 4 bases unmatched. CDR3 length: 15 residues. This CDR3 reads CASSPGQYSGNTIYF. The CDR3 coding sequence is TGTGCCAGCAGCCCGGGACAGTACTCTGGAAACACCATATATTTT.

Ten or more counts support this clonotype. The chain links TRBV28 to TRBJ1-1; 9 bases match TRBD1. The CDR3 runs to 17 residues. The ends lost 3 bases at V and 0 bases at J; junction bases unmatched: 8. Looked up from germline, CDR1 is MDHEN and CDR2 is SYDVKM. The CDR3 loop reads CASSFPPGQGMNTEAFF. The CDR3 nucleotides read TGTGCCAGCAGTTTCCCACCTGGACAGGGGATGAACACTGAAGCTTTCTTT.

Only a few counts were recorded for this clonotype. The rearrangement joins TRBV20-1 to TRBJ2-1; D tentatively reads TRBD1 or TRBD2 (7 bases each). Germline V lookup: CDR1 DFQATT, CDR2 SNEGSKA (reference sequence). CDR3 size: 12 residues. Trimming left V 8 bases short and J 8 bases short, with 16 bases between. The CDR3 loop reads CSPRGGGDEQFF. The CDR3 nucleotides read TGCAGTCCCAGGGGAGGGGGCGATGAGCAGTTCTTC.

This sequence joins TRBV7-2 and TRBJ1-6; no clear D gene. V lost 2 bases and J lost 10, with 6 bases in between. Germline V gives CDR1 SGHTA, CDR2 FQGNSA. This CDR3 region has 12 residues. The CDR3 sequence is CASSLLWSPLHF. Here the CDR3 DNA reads TGTGCCAGCAGCTTATTATGGTCACCCCTCCACTTT.

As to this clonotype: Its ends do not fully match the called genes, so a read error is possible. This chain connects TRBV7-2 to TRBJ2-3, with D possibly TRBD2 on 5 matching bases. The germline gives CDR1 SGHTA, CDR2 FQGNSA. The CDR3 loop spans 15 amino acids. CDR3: CASTLERFRTDTQYF. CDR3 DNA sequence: TGTGCCAGCACCTTAGAGCGGTTTCGCACAGATACGCAGTATTTT.

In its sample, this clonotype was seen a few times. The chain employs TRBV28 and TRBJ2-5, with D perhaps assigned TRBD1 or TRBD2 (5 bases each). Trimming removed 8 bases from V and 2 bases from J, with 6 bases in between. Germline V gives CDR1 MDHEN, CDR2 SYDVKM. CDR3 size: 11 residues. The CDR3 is CASGGQETQYF. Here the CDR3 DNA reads TGTGCCAGCGGGGGACAAGAGACCCAGTACTTC.